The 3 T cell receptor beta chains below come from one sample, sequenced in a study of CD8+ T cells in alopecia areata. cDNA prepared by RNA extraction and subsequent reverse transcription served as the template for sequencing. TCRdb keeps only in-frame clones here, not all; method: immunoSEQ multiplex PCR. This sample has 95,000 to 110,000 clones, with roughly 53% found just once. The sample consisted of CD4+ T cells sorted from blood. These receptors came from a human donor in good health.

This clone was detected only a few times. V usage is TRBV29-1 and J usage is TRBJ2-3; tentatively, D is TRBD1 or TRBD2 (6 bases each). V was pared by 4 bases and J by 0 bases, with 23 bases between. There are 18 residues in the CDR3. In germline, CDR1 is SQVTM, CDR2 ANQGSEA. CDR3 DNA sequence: TGCAGCGTTGCAGGGGACTCGAAGCCTGGGGCTAGCACAGATACGCAGTATTTT. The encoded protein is CSVAGDSKPGASTDTQYF.

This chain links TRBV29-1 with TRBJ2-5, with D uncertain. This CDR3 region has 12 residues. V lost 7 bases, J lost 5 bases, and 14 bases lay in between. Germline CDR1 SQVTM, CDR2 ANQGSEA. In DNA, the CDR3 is TGCAGCGGCTACATAGCCTCGGAGACCCAGTACTTC. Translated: CSGYIASETQYF.

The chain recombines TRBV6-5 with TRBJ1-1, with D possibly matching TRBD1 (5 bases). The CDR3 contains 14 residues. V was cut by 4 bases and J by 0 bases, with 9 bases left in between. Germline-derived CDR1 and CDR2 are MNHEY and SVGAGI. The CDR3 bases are TGTGCCAGCAGTTGGTCAGGGATGAACACTGAAGCTTTCTTT. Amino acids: CASSWSGMNTEAFF.